This T cell receptor (beta chain) is drawn from a study of T-cell reconstitution after alpha-beta-depleted transplantation in children. Study observations and caveats: Expanded graft clones, several hundred of them, were reportedly the source of alpha-beta T cells about two months after transplant. Among T cells one year after transplant, newly produced cells accounted for most counts and diversity.

This clonotype has only a few counts. What it recognizes is unknown. The authors prepared the TCRbeta library with unique molecular identifiers. TCRdb recomputed calls from the PCR reads with MiXCR, one row per CDR3 protein. Of just over 950,000 distinct CDR3 sequences in the sample, under 30% were seen once. V shed 5 bases and J 7 bases; nucleotides not matched to a gene: 13. The CDR3 covers 16 residues. The rearrangement uses TRBV12-3 or TRBV12-4 and TRBJ1-4, with 7 bases aligning to TRBD1. This TCR derives from a boy under three years old who had a stem cell transplant for SCID, so the T cells may come from the graft donor. This specimen consisted of PBMCs, mostly from graft donor cells, obtained 360 days after TCRalphabeta/CD19-depleted stem cell transplant. DNA of the CDR3: TGTGCCAGCAGTGCCGCAACAGGGGAGAGGAGTGAAAAACTGTTTTTT. It encodes CASSAATGERSEKLFF.